Shown below are 29 T cell receptor beta chains from a single sample sequenced in a study of T cells in lung cancer brain metastases. The method was immunoSEQ multiplex PCR; TCRdb's version includes in-frame clones alone and lacks a portion of them. The table records more than 2,500 clones, roughly 90% of them present only once. The sample was tumor tissue from the primary lung tumor. Source of these receptors: a woman in her forties or fifties with non-small cell lung cancer.

CDR3 amino acids: CASSVVSTDTQYF. The DNA of the CDR3 is TGTGCCAGCAGCGTAGTGAGCACAGATACGCAGTATTTT. The V call is TRBV9, the J call TRBJ2-3; D gene unclear. The germline gives CDR1 SGDLS, CDR2 YYNGEE. Trimming removed 0 bases from V and 0 bases from J, with 2 bases in between. The CDR3 has 13 amino acids.

As for this clone: Germline and junction disagree at one end, which may indicate a read error. The same CDR3 can be traced to other DNA sequences in this sample. The chain combines TRBV30 with TRBJ2-7; D is tentatively TRBD1 or TRBD2 (6 bases each). CDR1 is GTSNPN and CDR2 is SVGIG in the germline V gene (reference sequence). The CDR3 runs to 12 residues. The CDR3 nucleotides are TGTGCCGGGGGGCGGGATTCCTACGAGCAGTACTTT. It is translated as CAGGRDSYEQYF. The complete variable domain, with remaining parts taken from reference TRBV30 and TRBJ2-7, reads SQTIHQWPATLVQPVGSPLSLECTVEGTSNPNLYWYRQAAGRGLQLLFYSVGIGQISSEVPQNLSASRPQDRQFILSSKKLLLSDSGFYLCAGGRDSYEQYFGPGTRLTVT.

As regards this clone: At the DNA level, this CDR3 is encoded by other sequences in the same sample as well. This chain links TRBV9 with TRBJ2-7, with D possibly called TRBD1 or TRBD2 (5 bases each). Germline V lookup: CDR1 SGDLS, CDR2 YYNGEE. The V gene lost 3 bases and the J gene lost 3 bases, with 22 bases spanning the gap. This CDR3 comprises 17 residues. In nucleotides, the CDR3 is TGTGCCAGCAGCGGAGGGGCTAGTGGAGGTAGACGCTACGAGCAGTACTTC. Translating it yields CASSGGASGGRRYEQYF. The variable domain in full, with the rest retrieved from reference TRBV9 and TRBJ2-7, is DSGVTQTPKHLITATGQRVTLRCSPRSGDLSVYWYQQSLDQGLQFLIQYYNGEERAKGNILERFSAQQFPDLHSELNLSSLELGDSALYFCASSGGASGGRRYEQYFGPGTRLTVT.

The V gene is TRBV10-3, the J gene TRBJ2-1; TRBD2 agrees at 10 bases. Germline V gene data show CDR1 as ENHRY and CDR2 as SYGVKD. The J segment lost 8 bases and the V segment lost 0 bases, leaving 7 bases of the junction unmatched. The CDR3 spans 16 residues. The CDR3 here is CAISESPSGGGDEQFF. The CDR3 DNA sequence: TGTGCCATCAGTGAGTCTCCTAGCGGGGGTGGTGATGAGCAGTTCTTC.

V usage is TRBV11-3 and J usage is TRBJ1-1, with D possibly being TRBD1 (6 bases). The V end was cut by 5 bases, the J end by 1 base, with 8 bases between. The CDR3 covers 13 residues. Germline V gene sequence: CDR1 SGHNT, CDR2 YENEEA. In DNA, the CDR3 is TGTGCCAGCAGCGTACAGGGGAACACTGAAGCTTTCTTT. Protein product: CASSVQGNTEAFF.

The chain uses TRBV4-1 and TRBJ1-6; D is undetermined. The CDR3 spans 13 residues. Trimming left V 0 bases short and J 10 bases short, with 7 bases between. The germline CDR1 and CDR2 sequences are MGHRA and YSYEKL. The CDR3 sequence is CASSQDWGSPLHF. CDR3 nucleotide sequence: TGCGCCAGCAGCCAAGATTGGGGATCACCCCTCCACTTT.

This chain connects TRBV7-6 to TRBJ2-2; tentative D call: TRBD2 (6 bases). The CDR3 is made up of 14 amino acids. V shed 11 bases and J shed 0 bases, with 13 bases lying between them. CDR1 SGHVS and CDR2 FNYEAQ come from the germline V gene. Here the CDR3 reads CAGSGVANTGELFF. The CDR3 nucleotides are TGTGCCGGTTCGGGGGTCGCGAACACCGGGGAGCTGTTTTTT.

The CDR3 region has the DNA TGTGCCAGCAGCGCCCCCGGATACACTGAAGCTTTCTTT. This translates into CASSAPGYTEAFF. This chain joins TRBV9 and TRBJ1-1; D ambiguous. Germline CDR1 is SGDLS and CDR2 is YYNGEE. Trimming took 3 bases from V and 3 from J, leaving 9 bases between them. This CDR3 has 13 amino acids.

The chain couples TRBV30 to TRBJ1-5, with TRBD1 as a possible D gene (6 bases). With 1 base removed from V and 3 bases from J, the gap between germline ends came to 7 bases. This CDR3 is built from 13 residues. Germline CDR1 is GTSNPN and CDR2 is SVGIG (reference sequence). The chain's CDR3 is CAWSGTVNQPQHF. The DNA of the CDR3 is TGTGCCTGGAGTGGGACAGTCAATCAGCCCCAGCATTTT.

The chain carries TRBV27 and TRBJ2-3; D may be TRBD2 (5 bases). Trimming cost V 5 bases and J 5 bases, with 17 bases left between them. Germline V gene data show CDR1 as MNHEY and CDR2 as SMNVEV (reference sequence). The CDR3 covers 15 residues. The CDR3 sequence: CASSPPVRGLDTQYF. CDR3 in DNA: TGTGCCAGCAGTCCCCCCGTACGGGGATTAGATACGCAGTATTTT.

The chain is built from TRBV19 and TRBJ1-6; D gene unclear. The V end lost 6 bases, the J end lost 7 bases, and 13 bases lay between the germline ends. In germline, CDR1 is LNHDA, CDR2 SQIVND (reference sequence). This CDR3 contains 14 residues. CDR3 sequence reads: CASRTELSNSPLHF. The CDR3 DNA is TGTGCCAGTAGGACCGAATTATCGAATTCACCCCTCCACTTT.

As DNA, the CDR3 is TGTGCCAGCAGCTTAGGGCGCGGGAGAGTCTACGAGCAGTACTTC. Protein product: CASSLGRGRVYEQYF. The chain joins TRBV11-2 to TRBJ2-7; 7 positions agree with TRBD2. Per germline, CDR1 SGHAT and CDR2 FQNNGV. This CDR3 has 15 amino acids. After removal of 1 base from V and 3 bases from J, the junction contained 6 bases not matched to a gene.

The chain joins TRBV27 to TRBJ1-5, with 11 bases identical to TRBD1. The germline V gene has CDR1 MNHEY and CDR2 SMNVEV (reference sequence). The CDR3 runs 15 residues. V gave up 6 bases and J gave up 6 bases; unmatched junction bases: 7. The CDR3 reads CASRPGQGASQPQHF. The CDR3 DNA reads TGTGCCAGCAGGCCAGGACAGGGGGCATCTCAGCCCCAGCATTTT.

The V and J genes are TRBV19 and TRBJ2-7, with no clear D. The V end lost 8 bases, the J end lost 3 bases, and 20 bases lay between the germline ends. The CDR3 loop spans 15 amino acids. Germline assignment: CDR1 LNHDA and CDR2 SQIVND (reference sequence). The CDR3 DNA reads TGTGCCAGTCCCCCCATCTTGCGATGCCTCTACGAGCAGTACTTC. Residues: CASPPILRCLYEQYF.

The chain links TRBV5-1 to TRBJ1-3; D might be TRBD1 (5 bases). The germline V gene encodes CDR1 SGHRS and CDR2 YFSETQ. V shed 3 bases and J shed 1 base, with 11 bases lying between them. The CDR3 sequence is 15 residues long. CDR3 nucleotides: TGCGCCAGCAGCTGCGGGGCCGAATCTGGAAACACCATATATTTT. As protein: CASSCGAESGNTIYF. Full variable domain (rest looked up from reference TRBV5-1 and TRBJ1-3): KAGVTQTPRYLIKTRGQQVTLSCSPISGHRSVSWYQQTPGQGLQFLFEYFSETQRNKGNFPGRFSGRQFSNSRSEMNVSTLELGDSALYLCASSCGAESGNTIYFGEGSWLTVV.

The chain links TRBV10-3 to TRBJ1-1, with TRBD1 as a possible D gene (5 bases). The CDR3 consists of 15 residues. With 6 bases removed from V and 5 bases from J, the gap between germline ends came to 19 bases. Germline V gives CDR1 ENHRY, CDR2 SYGVKD. CDR3 in DNA: TGTGCCATCAGACCGTCGGGGGGGGAAGGGACTGAAGCTTTCTTT. Its translation: CAIRPSGGEGTEAFF.

Concerning this clone itself: A junction boundary mismatches the germline segment, possibly from a read error. The genes are TRBV5-6 and TRBJ1-5; possible D gene TRBD1, 5 bases. This CDR3 comprises 15 residues. CDR1 SGHDT and CDR2 YYEEEE come from the germline V gene. CDR3 DNA sequence: TGTGCTAGCAGCTTGGTGGGGGGTAGCAATCAGCCCCAGCATTTT. This gives the protein CASSLVGGSNQPQHF.

This chain links TRBV2 with TRBJ2-7, with D possibly being TRBD1 (5 bases). Trimming shortened V by 5 bases and J by 1 base, and 9 bases separated the two germline ends. The CDR3 is made up of 13 amino acids. Looked up from germline, CDR1 is SNHLY and CDR2 is FYNNEI. CDR3 loop: CASSRQISYEQYF. As DNA, the CDR3 is TGTGCCAGCAGTCGACAGATTTCCTACGAGCAGTACTTC.

This clone has just one count. The chain carries TRBV11-2 and TRBJ2-7; D is perhaps TRBD1 (5 bases). Germline lookup yields CDR1 SGHAT and CDR2 FQNNGV. V gave up 5 bases and J gave up 6 bases, with 14 bases separating them. CDR3 size: 13 residues. CDR3 amino acids: CASSPPGYREQYF. The CDR3 DNA sequence: TGTGCCAGCAGCCCCCCAGGGTACCGCGAGCAGTACTTC. Looking up the rest from reference TRBV11-2 and TRBJ2-7 gives the full variable domain: EAGVAQSPRYKIIEKRQSVAFWCNPISGHATLYWYQQILGQGPKLLIQFQNNGVVDDSQLPKDRFSAERLKGVDSTLKIQPAKLEDSAVYLCASSPPGYREQYFGPGTRLTVT.

The rearrangement joins TRBV19 to TRBJ1-2; D is ambiguous. The CDR3 length is 14 residues. Trimming left V 3 bases short and J 4 bases short, with 12 bases between. In germline, CDR1 is LNHDA, CDR2 SQIVND (reference sequence). CDR3 residues: CASSIPGGSYGYTF. The CDR3 DNA reads TGTGCCAGTAGTATCCCAGGCGGTAGCTATGGCTACACCTTC. Variable domain in full (rest from reference TRBV19 and TRBJ1-2): DGGITQSPKYLFRKEGQNVTLSCEQNLNHDAMYWYRQDPGQGLRLIYYSQIVNDFQKGDIAEGYSVSREKKESFPLTVTSAQKNPTAFYLCASSIPGGSYGYTFGSGTRLTVV.

The rearrangement uses TRBV4-1 and TRBJ2-7; 8 bases map to TRBD1. CDR3 length equals 15 residues. The V gene end was trimmed by 3 bases and the J gene end by 0 bases; junction bases not matched to a gene: 4. CDR1 is MGHRA, CDR2 YSYEKL, per germline. CDR3 in amino acids: CASSHPTGGSYEQYF. The CDR3 nucleotides are TGCGCCAGCAGCCATCCCACAGGGGGCTCCTACGAGCAGTACTTC.

This clone was counted once. The chain uses TRBV7-8 and TRBJ2-3, with D unclear. V was shortened by 5 bases and J by 6 bases, with 9 bases between the two germline ends. This CDR3 has 12 amino acids. Looked up from germline, CDR1 is SGHVS and CDR2 is FQNEAQ. The CDR3 nucleotides are TGTGCCAGCAGCAAACCCAGGGATACGCAGTATTTT. Translating gives CASSKPRDTQYF.

The chain carries TRBV29-1 and TRBJ2-1, with 9 positions matching TRBD1. Trimming took 3 bases from V and 2 from J; bases not matched to a gene: 14. Germline values: CDR1 SQVTM, CDR2 ANQGSEA. This CDR3 has 18 residues. CDR3 residues: CSVEWTGVSGDPYNEQFF. CDR3 nucleotide sequence: TGCAGCGTTGAGTGGACAGGGGTCAGCGGAGACCCCTACAATGAGCAGTTCTTC.

The J gene is TRBJ2-1, the V gene TRBV28, with D hard to call. CDR1 and CDR2 (germline): MDHEN, SYDVKM. V was shortened by 1 base and J by 8 bases, with 3 bases between the two germline ends. The CDR3 is 11 amino acids. CDR3 region: CASSLYDEQFF. CDR3 coding DNA: TGTGCCAGCAGTTTATATGATGAGCAGTTCTTC. Full variable domain (remainder filled in from reference TRBV28 and TRBJ2-1): DVKVTQSSRYLVKRTGEKVFLECVQDMDHENMFWYRQDPGLGLRLIYFSYDVKMKEKGDIPEGYSVSREKKERFSLILESASTNQTSMYLCASSLYDEQFFGPGTRLTVL.

J is TRBJ1-2 and V is TRBV9; D ambiguous. Germline V gene lookup returns CDR1 SGDLS and CDR2 YYNGEE. The CDR3 length is 13 residues. The germline V and J ends were trimmed by 1 base and 5 bases, with 9 bases remaining between them. The CDR3 sequence is CASSVPGGYGYTF. In DNA, the CDR3 is TGTGCCAGCAGCGTACCTGGAGGTTATGGCTACACCTTC.

This sequence joins TRBV27 and TRBJ1-4; TRBD1 is a possible D gene (5 bases). Germline V gene data show CDR1 as MNHEY and CDR2 as SMNVEV (reference sequence). The V end was cut by 5 bases, the J end by 7 bases, with 11 bases between. The CDR3 length is 13 residues. The CDR3 DNA reads TGTGCCAGCAGTACAGGACTATTTGAAAAACTGTTTTTT. This gives the protein CASSTGLFEKLFF.

This sequence joins TRBV19 and TRBJ1-2; 8 nucleotides agree with TRBD1. With 5 bases clipped from V and 7 bases from J, the junction kept 12 bases outside the gene matches. CDR1 is LNHDA, CDR2 SQIVND, per germline (reference sequence). The CDR3 loop spans 15 amino acids. Here the CDR3 DNA reads TGTGCCAGTAGTGGCGGGACAGGAGGTTTGGGTGGCTACACCTTC. Amino acids: CASSGGTGGLGGYTF.

This clone has only one observation. The CDR3 loop is CASSASFTSPDTQYF. CDR3 sequence (DNA): TGTGCCAGCAGTGCGTCATTCACAAGCCCAGATACGCAGTATTTT. The chain is built from TRBV6-5 and TRBJ2-3; unclear D gene. Trimming shortened V by 5 bases and J by 4 bases, and 16 bases separated the two germline ends. The CDR3 covers 15 residues. Germline CDR1 MNHEY, CDR2 SVGAGI.

This clone has a handful of counts. Mismatch with germline at one junction end may stem from a read error. The chain has TRBV7-7 and TRBJ2-1; 9 positions match TRBD2. Germline CDR1 SSHAT, CDR2 FNYEAQ (reference sequence). The CDR3 sequence is 15 residues long. The CDR3 DNA is TGTGCTAGCAGCTTAGCGGCCGGGACTAGCTATGAGCAGTTCTTC. Protein: CASSLAAGTSYEQFF.